The clone carrying this T cell receptor beta chain was seen repeatedly, ten times or more. Its antigen is undetermined. A much more abundant neighbour one base away suggests this may be a read error. TCRdb passed the multiplex PCR reads through MiXCR, listing each CDR3 protein once. Here the sample spans approximately 31,000 distinct CDR3 sequences, 63% being singletons. This entry comes from a study of breast tumors, draining lymph nodes, adjacent tissues. General study points: Compared with lymph nodes, tumors were less diverse; compared with nontumor tissue, more. Data only fit, rather than demonstrated, lymph node origin of most tumor T cells. Luminal-like breast cancer showed significantly greater tumor-nontumor repertoire similarity than basal-like breast cancer did. Data fit most tumor T cells coming from lymph node, expanding in tumor.

The specimen sequenced was breast tumor tissue. The source is a female donor with breast cancer. Some clones in this sample may be carry-over from other donors' samples.

CDR3 sequence (DNA): TGTGCCAGCAGCTTAGCGCGCGGGGGGGCGGCACAAGAGCCCCAGTACTTC. Translated, it gives CASSLARGGAAQEPQYF. The chain carries TRBV7-2 and TRBJ2-5; 9 bases map to TRBD2. Germline CDR1 is SGHTA and CDR2 is FQGNSA. CDR3 length: 17 amino acids.